This T cell receptor beta chain was found in a study of blood T cell repertoires in COVID-19. Study overall: COVID-19 samples, acute and convalescent, were from the United States, Italy and Spain. Sources were T cells, B-cell-depleted T cells, or PBMCs; the material itself was cDNA or gDNA.

In the source study's methods: Reference gene primer amplification yielded estimated nucleated cell counts. TCRdb's table, derived via immunoSEQ multiplex PCR, lists solely in-frame clones and lacks some. D and trimming come from the DNA, and the V and J calls and clone size come from that table. The repertoire consists of 150,000 or so clones, with 90% to 95% occurring once and the leading ten covering around 2%. The V gene end was trimmed by 5 bases and the J gene end by 6 bases; junction bases not matched to a gene: 8. The CDR3 loop spans 15 amino acids. Germline CDR1 is MNHEY and CDR2 is SMNVEV (reference sequence). Seattle patient enrollment occurred during active infection, with longitudinal follow-up thereafter.

This clonotype was sampled from a woman aged 55-70 years with COVID-19, enrolled during active disease. The sequenced sample consisted of peripheral blood. V gene TRBV27 combines with J gene TRBJ1-4, with TRBD1 matching over 8 bases. CDR3 sequence: CASSLLQGADEKLFF. CDR3 bases: TGTGCCAGCAGTCTACTGCAGGGGGCAGATGAAAAACTGTTTTTT. Full variable domain (rest looked up from reference TRBV27 and TRBJ1-4): EAQVTQNPRYLITVTGKKLTVTCSQNMNHEYMSWYRQDPGLGLRQIYYSMNVEVTDKGDVPEGYKVSRKEKRNFPLILESPSPNQTSLYFCASSLLQGADEKLFFGSGTQLSVL.